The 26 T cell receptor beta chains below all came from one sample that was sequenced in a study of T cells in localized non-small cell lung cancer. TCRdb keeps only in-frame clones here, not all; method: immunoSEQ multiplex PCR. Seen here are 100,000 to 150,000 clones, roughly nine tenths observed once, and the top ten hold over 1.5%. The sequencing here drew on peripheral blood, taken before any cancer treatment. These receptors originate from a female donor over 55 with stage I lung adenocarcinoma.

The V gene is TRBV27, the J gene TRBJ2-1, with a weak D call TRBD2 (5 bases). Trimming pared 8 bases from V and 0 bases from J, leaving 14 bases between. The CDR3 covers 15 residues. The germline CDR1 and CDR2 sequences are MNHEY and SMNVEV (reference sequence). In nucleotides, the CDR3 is TGTGCCAGCGTATCCACGGGGAGCTCCTACAATGAGCAGTTCTTC. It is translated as CASVSTGSSYNEQFF.

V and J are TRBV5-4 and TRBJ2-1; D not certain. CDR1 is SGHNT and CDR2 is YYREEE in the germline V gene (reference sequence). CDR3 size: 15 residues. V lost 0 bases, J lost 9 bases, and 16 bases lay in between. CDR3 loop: CASSLGSLPGGEQFF. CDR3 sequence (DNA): TGTGCCAGCAGCTTGGGTTCCCTACCTGGCGGTGAGCAGTTCTTC.

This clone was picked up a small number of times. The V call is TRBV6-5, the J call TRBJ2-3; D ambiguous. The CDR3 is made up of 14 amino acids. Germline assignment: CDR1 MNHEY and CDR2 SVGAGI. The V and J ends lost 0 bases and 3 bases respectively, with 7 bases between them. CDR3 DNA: TGTGCCAGCAGTTACTCTCATGGGACAGATACGCAGTATTTT. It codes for CASSYSHGTDTQYF.

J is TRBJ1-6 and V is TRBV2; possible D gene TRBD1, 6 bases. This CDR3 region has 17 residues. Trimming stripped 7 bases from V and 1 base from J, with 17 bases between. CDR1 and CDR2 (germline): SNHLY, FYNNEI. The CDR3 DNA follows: TGTGCCAGCATGGGGGGGCAGGGCGGATCCTATAATTCACCCCTCCACTTT. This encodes CASMGGQGGSYNSPLHF.

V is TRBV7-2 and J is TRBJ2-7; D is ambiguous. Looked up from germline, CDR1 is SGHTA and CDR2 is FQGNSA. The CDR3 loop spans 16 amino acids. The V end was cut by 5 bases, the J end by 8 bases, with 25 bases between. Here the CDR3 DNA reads TGTGCCAGCAGCCCACCGGGCCGGGCTACTCTTTCTCAGCAGTACTTC. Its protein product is CASSPPGRATLSQQYF. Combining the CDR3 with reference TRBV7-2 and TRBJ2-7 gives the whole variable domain GAGVSQSPSNKVTEKGKDVELRCDPISGHTALYWYRQSLGQGLEFLIYFQGNSAPDKSGLPSDRFSAERTGGSVSTLTIQRTQQEDSAVYLCASSPPGRATLSQQYFGPGTRLTVT.

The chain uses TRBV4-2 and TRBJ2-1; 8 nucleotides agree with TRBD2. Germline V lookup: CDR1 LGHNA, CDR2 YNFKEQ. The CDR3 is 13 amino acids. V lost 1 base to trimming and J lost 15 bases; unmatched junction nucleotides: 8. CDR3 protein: CASSQGSGSRWFF. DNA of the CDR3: TGTGCCAGCAGCCAAGGCAGCGGGAGTCGTTGGTTCTTC.

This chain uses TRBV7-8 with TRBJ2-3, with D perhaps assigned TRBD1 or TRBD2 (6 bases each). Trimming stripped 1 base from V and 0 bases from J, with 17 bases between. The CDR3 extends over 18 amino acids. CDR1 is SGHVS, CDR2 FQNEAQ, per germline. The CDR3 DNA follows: TGTGCCAGCAGCTTAGTAGGAGGGGGAAGAACTAGCACAGATACGCAGTATTTT. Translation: CASSLVGGGRTSTDTQYF.

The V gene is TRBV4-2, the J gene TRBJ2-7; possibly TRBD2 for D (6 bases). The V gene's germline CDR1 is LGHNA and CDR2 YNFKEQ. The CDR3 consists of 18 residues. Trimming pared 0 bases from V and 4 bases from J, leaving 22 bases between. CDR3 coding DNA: TGTGCCAGCAGCCAAGATCTCTCGGGACTCCAAACTATTTACGAGCAGTACTTC. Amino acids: CASSQDLSGLQTIYEQYF.

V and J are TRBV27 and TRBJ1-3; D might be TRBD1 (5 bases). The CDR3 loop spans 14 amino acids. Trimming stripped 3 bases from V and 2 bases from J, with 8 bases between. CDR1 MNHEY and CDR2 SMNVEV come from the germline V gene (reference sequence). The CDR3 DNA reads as TGTGCCAGCAGTTTGCGGGGGGCTGGAAACACCATATATTTT. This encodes CASSLRGAGNTIYF.

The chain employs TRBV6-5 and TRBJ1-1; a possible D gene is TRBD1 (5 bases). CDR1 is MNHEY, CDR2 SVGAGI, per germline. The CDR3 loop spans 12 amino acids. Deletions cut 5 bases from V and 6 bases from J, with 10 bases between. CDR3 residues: CASSRGGAEAFF. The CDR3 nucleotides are TGTGCCAGCAGTCGCGGGGGGGCTGAAGCTTTCTTT.

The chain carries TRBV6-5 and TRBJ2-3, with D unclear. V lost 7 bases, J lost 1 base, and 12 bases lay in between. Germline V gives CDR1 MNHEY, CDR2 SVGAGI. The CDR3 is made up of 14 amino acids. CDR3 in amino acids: CASTRATGTDTQYF. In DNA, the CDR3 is TGTGCCAGCACCCGCGCCACGGGCACAGATACGCAGTATTTT.

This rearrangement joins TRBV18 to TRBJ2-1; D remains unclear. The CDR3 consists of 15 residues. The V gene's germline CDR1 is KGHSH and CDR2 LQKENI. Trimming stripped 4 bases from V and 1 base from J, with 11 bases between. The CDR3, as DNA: TGTGCCAGCTCACTACCTTTCCCGTCCTACAATGAGCAGTTCTTC. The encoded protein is CASSLPFPSYNEQFF.

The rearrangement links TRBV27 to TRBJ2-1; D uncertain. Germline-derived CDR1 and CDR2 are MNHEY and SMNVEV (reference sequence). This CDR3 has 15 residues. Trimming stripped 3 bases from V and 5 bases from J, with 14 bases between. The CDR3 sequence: CASSLGNLNNNEQFF. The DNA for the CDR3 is TGTGCCAGCAGTTTGGGCAACCTTAATAACAATGAGCAGTTCTTC.

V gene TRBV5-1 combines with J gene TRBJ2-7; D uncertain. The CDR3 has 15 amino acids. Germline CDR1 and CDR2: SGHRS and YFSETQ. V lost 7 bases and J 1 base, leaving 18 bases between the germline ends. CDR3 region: CASSWSQSVSYEQYF. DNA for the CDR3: TGCGCCAGCTCGTGGAGCCAGAGCGTGTCCTACGAGCAGTACTTC.

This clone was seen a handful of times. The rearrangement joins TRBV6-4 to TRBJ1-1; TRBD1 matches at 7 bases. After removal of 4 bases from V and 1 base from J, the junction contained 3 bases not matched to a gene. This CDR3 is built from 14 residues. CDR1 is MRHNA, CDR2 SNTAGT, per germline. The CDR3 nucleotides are TGTGCCAGCAGTGCAGGGACAGCGAACACTGAAGCTTTCTTT. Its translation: CASSAGTANTEAFF.

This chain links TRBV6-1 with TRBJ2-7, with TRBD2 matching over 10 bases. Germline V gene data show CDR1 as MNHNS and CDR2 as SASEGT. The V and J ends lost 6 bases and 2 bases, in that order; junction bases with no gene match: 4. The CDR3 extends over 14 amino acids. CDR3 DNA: TGTGCCAGCAGCCTAGCGGGAGCTACCTACGAGCAGTACTTC. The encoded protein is CASSLAGATYEQYF.

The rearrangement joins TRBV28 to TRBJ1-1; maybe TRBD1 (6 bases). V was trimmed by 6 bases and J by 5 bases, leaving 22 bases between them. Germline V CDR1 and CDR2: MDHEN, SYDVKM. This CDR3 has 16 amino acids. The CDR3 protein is CASSPMGGPGGTEAFF. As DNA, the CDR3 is TGTGCCAGCAGCCCAATGGGGGGCCCTGGGGGGACTGAAGCTTTCTTT.

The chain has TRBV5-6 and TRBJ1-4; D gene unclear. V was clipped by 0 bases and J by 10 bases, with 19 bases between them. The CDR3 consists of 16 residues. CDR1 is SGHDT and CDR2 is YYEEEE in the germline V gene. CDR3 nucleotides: TGTGCCAGCAGCTTGGAGGGCCGGATAGGAATTGGAAAACTGTTTTTT. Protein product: CASSLEGRIGIGKLFF. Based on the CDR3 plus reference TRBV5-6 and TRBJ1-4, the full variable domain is DAGVTQSPTHLIKTRGQQVTLRCSPKSGHDTVSWYQQALGQGPQFIFQYYEEEERQRGNFPDRFSGHQFPNYSSELNVNALLLGDSALYLCASSLEGRIGIGKLFFGSGTQLSVL.

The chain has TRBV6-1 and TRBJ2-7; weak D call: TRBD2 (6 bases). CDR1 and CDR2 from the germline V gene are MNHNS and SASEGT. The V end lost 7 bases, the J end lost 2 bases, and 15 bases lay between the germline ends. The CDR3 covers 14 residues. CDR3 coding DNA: TGTGCCAGCACCAACCGGGACTTCCCCTACGAGCAGTACTTC. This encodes CASTNRDFPYEQYF.

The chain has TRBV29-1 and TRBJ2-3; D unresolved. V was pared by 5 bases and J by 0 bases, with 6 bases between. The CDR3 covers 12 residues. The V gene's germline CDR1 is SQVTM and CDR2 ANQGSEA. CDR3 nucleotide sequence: TGCAGCGTTCGACTTAGCACAGATACGCAGTATTTT. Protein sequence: CSVRLSTDTQYF.

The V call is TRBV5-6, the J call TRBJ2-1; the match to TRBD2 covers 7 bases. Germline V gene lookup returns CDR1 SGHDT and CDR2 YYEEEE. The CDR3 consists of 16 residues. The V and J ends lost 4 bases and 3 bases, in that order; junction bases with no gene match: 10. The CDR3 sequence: CASSRGLPMNYNEQFF. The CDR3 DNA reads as TGTGCCAGCAGCAGGGGACTACCAATGAACTACAATGAGCAGTTCTTC. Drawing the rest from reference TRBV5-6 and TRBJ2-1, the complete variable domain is DAGVTQSPTHLIKTRGQQVTLRCSPKSGHDTVSWYQQALGQGPQFIFQYYEEEERQRGNFPDRFSGHQFPNYSSELNVNALLLGDSALYLCASSRGLPMNYNEQFFGPGTRLTVL.

The CDR3 here is CASSRRGADEKLFF. Here the CDR3 DNA reads TGCGCCAGCAGCCGGAGGGGGGCCGATGAAAAACTGTTTTTT. This chain uses TRBV5-1 with TRBJ1-4; a weak D match, TRBD1 (6 bases). The CDR3 extends over 14 amino acids. Deletions cut 4 bases from V and 6 bases from J, with 13 bases between. Germline V CDR1 and CDR2: SGHRS, YFSETQ.

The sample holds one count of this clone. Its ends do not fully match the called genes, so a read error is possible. The CDR3 reads CASSRGLNSEAFF. Here the CDR3 DNA reads TGTGCCAGCAGTAGAGGGTTGAACTCTGAAGCTTTCTTT. The rearrangement joins TRBV6-5 to TRBJ1-1; D not resolved. The length of the CDR3 is 13 residues. Looked up from germline, CDR1 is MNHEY and CDR2 is SVGAGI.

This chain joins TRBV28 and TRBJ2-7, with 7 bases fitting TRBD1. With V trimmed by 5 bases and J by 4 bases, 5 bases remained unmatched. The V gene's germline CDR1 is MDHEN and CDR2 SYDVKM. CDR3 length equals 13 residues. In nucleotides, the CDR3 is TGTGCCAGCAGTCGGACAGGTGAATACGAGCAGTACTTC. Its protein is CASSRTGEYEQYF.

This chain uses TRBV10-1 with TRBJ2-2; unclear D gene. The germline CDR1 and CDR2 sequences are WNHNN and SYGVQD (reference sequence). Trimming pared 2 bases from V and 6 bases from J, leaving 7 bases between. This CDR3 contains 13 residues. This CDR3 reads CASSENKAGELFF. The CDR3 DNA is TGCGCCAGCAGTGAGAATAAGGCCGGGGAGCTGTTTTTT.

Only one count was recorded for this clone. This CDR3 reads CASHSLPGIGEQYF. The CDR3 DNA reads TGTGCCAGTCACTCCTTGCCCGGGATTGGGGAGCAGTACTTC. The gene calls are TRBV27 and TRBJ2-7, with D possibly TRBD2 on 5 matching bases. Germline CDR1 and CDR2: MNHEY and SMNVEV (reference sequence). This CDR3 is 14 amino acids long. V was clipped by 9 bases and J by 7 bases, with 22 bases between them.